This TCR beta chain was sequenced during a study of coeliac disease. Measured with immunoSEQ multiplex PCR; TCRdb has only the in-frame clones, and not every one. The sample consists of fewer than 6,500 clones, around 70% of them appearing once. Study findings and constraints: Intraepithelial and lamina propria fractions were not highly pure, so cross-contamination was possible.

CDR3 length: 15 residues. V gave up 6 bases and J gave up 12 bases, with 27 bases separating them. CDR1 and CDR2 from the germline V gene are MDHEN and SYDVKM. Concerning this clone itself: The antigen is undetermined.

The origin of this receptor is a man aged 65 to 79 with active celiac disease. The material sequenced was lymphocytes from the gut lamina propria. This sequence joins TRBV28 and TRBJ2-7; D is perhaps TRBD1 (6 bases). CDR3 in DNA: TGTGCCAGCAGCCAACCCCGACAGGCTTCAGGCGATACGTACTTC. It yields the protein CASSQPRQASGDTYF.